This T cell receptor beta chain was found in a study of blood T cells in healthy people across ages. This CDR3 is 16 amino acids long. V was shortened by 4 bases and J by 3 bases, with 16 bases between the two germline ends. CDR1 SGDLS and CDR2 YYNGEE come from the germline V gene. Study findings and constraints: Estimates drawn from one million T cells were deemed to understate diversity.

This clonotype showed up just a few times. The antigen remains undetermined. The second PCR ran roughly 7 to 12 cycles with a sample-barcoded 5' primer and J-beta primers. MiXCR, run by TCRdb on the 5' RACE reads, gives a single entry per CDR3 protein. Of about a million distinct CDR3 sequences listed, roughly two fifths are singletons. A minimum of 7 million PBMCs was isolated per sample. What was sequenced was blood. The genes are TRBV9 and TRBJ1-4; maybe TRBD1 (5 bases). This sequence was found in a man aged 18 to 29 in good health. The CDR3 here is CASSPRGSRANEKLFF. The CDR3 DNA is TGTGCCAGCAGCCCCCGGGGGAGTCGAGCTAATGAAAAACTGTTTTTT. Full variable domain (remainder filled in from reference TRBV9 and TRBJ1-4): DSGVTQTPKHLITATGQRVTLRCSPRSGDLSVYWYQQSLDQGLQFLIQYYNGEERAKGNILERFSAQQFPDLHSELNLSSLELGDSALYFCASSPRGSRANEKLFFGSGTQLSVL.